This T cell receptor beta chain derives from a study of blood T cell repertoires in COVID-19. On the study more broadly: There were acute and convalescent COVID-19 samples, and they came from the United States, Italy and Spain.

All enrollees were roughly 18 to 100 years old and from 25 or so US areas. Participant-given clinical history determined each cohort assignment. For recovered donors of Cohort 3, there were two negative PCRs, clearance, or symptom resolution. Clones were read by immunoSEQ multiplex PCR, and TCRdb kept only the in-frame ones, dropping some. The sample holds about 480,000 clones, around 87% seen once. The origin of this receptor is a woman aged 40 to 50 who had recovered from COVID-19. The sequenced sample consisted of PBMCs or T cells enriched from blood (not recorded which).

In DNA, the CDR3 is TGTGCCAGCAGCACCCCGACAGGAGATGGCTACACCTTC. Its protein is CASSTPTGDGYTF. This sequence joins TRBV5-4 and TRBJ1-2; D might be TRBD1 (6 bases). The CDR3 is 13 amino acids. Germline-derived CDR1 and CDR2 are SGHNT and YYREEE (reference sequence). Trimming pared 4 bases from V and 6 bases from J, leaving 13 bases between.